A single T cell receptor beta chain is shown here with its context. The antigen remains unidentified. Germline V gives CDR1 MNHEY, CDR2 SVGAGI. CDR3 length: 12 amino acids. Trimming took 11 bases from V and 2 from J; bases not matched to a gene: 5. Method: immunoSEQ multiplex PCR; TCRdb's copy keeps in-frame clones and lacks some. The sample includes 100,000 to 150,000 clones, around nine tenths of them seen just once. These data originate in a study of T cell responses to AZD1222 COVID-19 vaccine. General study results and limits: Spike regions recognized by vaccine-associated CD4 TCRs spanned the protein, led by 160-218 and 743-854.

The sequence was collected from an adult in good health. This chain uses TRBV6-5 with TRBJ2-7, with TRBD1 identical over 8 bases. The sample was peripheral blood, taken on day 0 of AZD1222 vaccination. CDR3 in DNA: TGTGCCGCACAGGGGGGCACCTACGAGCAGTACTTC. This encodes CAAQGGTYEQYF.